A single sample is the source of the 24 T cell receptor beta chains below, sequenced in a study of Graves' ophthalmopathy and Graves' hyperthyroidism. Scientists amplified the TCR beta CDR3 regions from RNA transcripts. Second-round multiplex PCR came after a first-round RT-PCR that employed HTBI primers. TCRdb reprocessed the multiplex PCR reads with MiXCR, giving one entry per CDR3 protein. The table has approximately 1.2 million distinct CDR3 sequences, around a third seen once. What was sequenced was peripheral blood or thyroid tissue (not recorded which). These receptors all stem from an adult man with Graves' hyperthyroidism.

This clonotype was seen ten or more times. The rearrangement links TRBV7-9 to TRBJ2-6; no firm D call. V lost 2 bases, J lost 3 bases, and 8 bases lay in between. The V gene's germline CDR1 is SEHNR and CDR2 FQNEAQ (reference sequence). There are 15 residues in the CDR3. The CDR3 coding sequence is TGTGCCAGCAGCTTAAGCCCCGGTGGGGCCAACGTCCTGACTTTC. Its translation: CASSLSPGGANVLTF.

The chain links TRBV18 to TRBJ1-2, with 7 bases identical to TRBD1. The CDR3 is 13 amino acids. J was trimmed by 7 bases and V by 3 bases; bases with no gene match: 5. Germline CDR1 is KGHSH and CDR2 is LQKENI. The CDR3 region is CASSPETGRGYTF. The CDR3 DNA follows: TGTGCCAGCTCACCCGAGACAGGGCGTGGCTACACCTTC.

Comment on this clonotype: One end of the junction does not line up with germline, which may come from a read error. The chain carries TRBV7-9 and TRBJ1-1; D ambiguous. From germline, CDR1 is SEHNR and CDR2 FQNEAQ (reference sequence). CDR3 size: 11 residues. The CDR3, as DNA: TGTGCCAGCAGCGCGCCCCCTGGGGTTCTCTTT. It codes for CASSAPPGVLF.

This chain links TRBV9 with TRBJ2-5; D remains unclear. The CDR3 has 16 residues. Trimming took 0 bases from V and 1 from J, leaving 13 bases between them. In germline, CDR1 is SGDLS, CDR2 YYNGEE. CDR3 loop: CASSVVGVATQETQYF. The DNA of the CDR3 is TGTGCCAGCAGCGTAGTTGGGGTCGCTACCCAAGAGACCCAGTACTTC.

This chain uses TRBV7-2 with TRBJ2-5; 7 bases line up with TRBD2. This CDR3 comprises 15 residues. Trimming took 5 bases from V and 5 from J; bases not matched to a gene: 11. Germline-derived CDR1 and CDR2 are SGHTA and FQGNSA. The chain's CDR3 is CASSLGAGTRETQYF. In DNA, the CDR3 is TGTGCCAGCAGCCTCGGAGCGGGGACGAGGGAGACCCAGTACTTC.

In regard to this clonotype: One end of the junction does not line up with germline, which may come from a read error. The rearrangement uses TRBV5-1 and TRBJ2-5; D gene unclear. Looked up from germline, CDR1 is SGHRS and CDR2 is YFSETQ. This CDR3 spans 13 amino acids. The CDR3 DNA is TGCGCCAGCAGCCCCCGACCGCAAGAGGCCCAGTACTTC. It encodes CASSPRPQEAQYF. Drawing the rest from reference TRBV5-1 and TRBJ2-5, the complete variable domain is KAGVTQTPRYLIKTRGQQVTLSCSPISGHRSVSWYQQTPGQGLQFLFEYFSETQRNKGNFPGRFSGRQFSNSRSEMNVSTLELGDSALYLCASSPRPQEAQYFGPGTRLLVL.

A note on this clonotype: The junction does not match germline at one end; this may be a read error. CDR3 DNA sequence: TGTGCCAGCCGGGGGAGCTCCTACGAGCAGCACTTC. Amino acids: CASRGSSYEQHF. V and J are TRBV11-2 and TRBJ2-7; a possible D gene is TRBD2 (6 bases). Germline lookup yields CDR1 SGHAT and CDR2 FQNNGV. The CDR3 consists of 12 residues.

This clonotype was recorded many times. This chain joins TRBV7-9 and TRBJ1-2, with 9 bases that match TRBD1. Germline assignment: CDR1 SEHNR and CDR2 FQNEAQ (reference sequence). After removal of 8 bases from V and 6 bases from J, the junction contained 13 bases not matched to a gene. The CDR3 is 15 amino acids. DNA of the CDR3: TGTGCCAGCGACCGGGACAGGGTTCTCGGGGATGGCTACACCTTC. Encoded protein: CASDRDRVLGDGYTF.

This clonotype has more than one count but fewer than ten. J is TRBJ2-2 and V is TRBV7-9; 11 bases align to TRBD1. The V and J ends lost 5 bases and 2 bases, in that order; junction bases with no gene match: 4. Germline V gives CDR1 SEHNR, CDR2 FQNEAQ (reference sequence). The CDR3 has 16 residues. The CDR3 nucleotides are TGTGCCAGCAGCCGGGACAGGGGGGCAAACACCGGGGAGCTGTTTTTT. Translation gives CASSRDRGANTGELFF.

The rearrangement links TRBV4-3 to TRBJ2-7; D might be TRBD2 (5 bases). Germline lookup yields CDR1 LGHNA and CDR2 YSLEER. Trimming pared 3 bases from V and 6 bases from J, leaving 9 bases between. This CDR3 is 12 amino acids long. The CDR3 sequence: CASSHYGGEQYF. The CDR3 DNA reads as TGCGCCAGCAGCCATTACGGAGGCGAGCAGTACTTC.

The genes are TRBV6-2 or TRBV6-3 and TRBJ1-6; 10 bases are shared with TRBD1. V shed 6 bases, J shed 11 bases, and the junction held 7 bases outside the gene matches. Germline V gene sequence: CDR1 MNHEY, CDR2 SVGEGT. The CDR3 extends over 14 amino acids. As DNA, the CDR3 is TGTGCCAGCAGCCTGACAGGGGGCTTCCCACCCCTCCACTTT. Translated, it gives CASSLTGGFPPLHF.

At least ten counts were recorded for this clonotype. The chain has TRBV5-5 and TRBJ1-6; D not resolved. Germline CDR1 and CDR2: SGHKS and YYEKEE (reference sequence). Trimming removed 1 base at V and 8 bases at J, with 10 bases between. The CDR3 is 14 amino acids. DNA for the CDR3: TGTGCCAGCAGCTTGCCTGCCGTCTATTCACCCCTCCACTTT. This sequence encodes CASSLPAVYSPLHF.

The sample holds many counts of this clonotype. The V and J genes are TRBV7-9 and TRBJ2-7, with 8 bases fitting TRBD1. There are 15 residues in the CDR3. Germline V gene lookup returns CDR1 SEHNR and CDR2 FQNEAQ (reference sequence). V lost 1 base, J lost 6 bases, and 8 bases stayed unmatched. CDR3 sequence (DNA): TGTGCCAGCAGCTTAGATGTGACAGGGGTACGCGAGCAGTACTTC. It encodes CASSLDVTGVREQYF.

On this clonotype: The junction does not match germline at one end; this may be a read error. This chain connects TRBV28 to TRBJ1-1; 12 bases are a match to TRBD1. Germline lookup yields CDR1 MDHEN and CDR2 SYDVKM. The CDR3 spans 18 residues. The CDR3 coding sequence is TGTGCCGGCAGCTGGCCGGGACAGGGGGCTGCCATGAACACTGAAGCTTTCTTT. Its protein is CAGSWPGQGAAMNTEAFF.

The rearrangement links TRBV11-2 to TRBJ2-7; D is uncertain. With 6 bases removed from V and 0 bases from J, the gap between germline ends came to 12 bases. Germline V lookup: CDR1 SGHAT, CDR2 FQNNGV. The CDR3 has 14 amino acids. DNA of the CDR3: TGTGCCAGCAGTTTTGACGCCAGCTCCTACGAGCAGTACTTC. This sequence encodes CASSFDASSYEQYF.

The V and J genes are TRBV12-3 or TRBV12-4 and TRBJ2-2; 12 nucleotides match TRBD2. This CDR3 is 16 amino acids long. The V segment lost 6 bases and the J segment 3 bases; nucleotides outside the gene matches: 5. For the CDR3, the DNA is TGTGCCAGCAGCCTAGCGGGAGGGCCGGACACCGGGGAGCTGTTTTTT. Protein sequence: CASSLAGGPDTGELFF.

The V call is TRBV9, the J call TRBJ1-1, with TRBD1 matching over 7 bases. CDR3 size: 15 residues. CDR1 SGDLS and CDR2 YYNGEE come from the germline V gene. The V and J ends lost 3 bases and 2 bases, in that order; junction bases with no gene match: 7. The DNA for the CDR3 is TGTGCCAGCAGCGCCTACGAGGGGGCAAACACTGAAGCTTTCTTT. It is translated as CASSAYEGANTEAFF.

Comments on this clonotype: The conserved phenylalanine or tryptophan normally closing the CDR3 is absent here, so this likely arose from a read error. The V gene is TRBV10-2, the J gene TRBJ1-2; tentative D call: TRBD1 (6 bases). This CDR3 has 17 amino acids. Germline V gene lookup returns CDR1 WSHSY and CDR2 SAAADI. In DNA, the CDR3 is TGCGCCAGCAGCCAAGATTGGCCCACAGGGACGAACTGTGGCTACACCTAC. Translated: CASSQDWPTGTNCGYTY.

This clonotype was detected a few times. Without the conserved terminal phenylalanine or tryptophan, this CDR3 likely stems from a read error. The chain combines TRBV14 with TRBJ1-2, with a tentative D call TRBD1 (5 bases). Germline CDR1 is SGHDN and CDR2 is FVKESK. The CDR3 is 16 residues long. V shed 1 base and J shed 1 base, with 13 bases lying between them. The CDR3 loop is CASSQVPAGINYGYTY. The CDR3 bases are TGTGCCAGCAGCCAAGTCCCGGCAGGGATTAACTATGGCTACACCTAC.

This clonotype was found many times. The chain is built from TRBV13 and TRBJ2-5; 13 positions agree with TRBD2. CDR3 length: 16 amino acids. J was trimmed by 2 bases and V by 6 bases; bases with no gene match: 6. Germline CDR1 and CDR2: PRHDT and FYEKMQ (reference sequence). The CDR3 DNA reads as TGTGCCAGCAGTCAGATGGGACTAGCGGGGCAAGAGACCCAGTACTTC. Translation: CASSQMGLAGQETQYF. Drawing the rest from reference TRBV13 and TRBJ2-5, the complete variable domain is AAGVIQSPRHLIKEKRETATLKCYPIPRHDTVYWYQQGPGQDPQFLISFYEKMQSDKGSIPDRFSAQQFSDYHSELNMSSLELGDSALYFCASSQMGLAGQETQYFGPGTRLLVL.

CDR3 residues: CASSPGGLALVDEKLFF. Here the CDR3 DNA reads TGTGCCAGCAGCCCAGGAGGGTTGGCGTTGGTTGATGAAAAACTGTTTTTT. The chain combines TRBV7-9 with TRBJ1-4, with unresolved D. In germline, CDR1 is SEHNR, CDR2 FQNEAQ (reference sequence). The CDR3 has 17 residues. V lost 5 bases, J lost 6 bases, and 22 bases lay in between.

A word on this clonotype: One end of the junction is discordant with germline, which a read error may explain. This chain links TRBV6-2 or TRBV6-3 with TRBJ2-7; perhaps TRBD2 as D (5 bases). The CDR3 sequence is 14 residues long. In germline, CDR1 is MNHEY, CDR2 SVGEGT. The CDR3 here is CASSHLDFSHEQYF. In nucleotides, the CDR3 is TGTGCCAGCAGTCACCTGGACTTCTCCCACGAGCAGTACTTC.

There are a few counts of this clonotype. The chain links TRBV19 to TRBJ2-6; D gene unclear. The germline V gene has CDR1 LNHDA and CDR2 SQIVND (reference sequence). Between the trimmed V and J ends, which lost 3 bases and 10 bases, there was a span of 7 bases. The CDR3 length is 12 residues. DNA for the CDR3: TGTGCCAGTAGTATGGTGGCTAACGTCCTGACTTTC. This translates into CASSMVANVLTF.

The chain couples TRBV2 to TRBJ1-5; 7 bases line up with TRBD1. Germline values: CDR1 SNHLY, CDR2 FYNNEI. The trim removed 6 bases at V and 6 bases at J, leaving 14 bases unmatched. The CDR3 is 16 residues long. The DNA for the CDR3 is TGTGCCAGCAGCGATGACAGGGTGATTCTAGGTCAGCCCCAGCATTTT. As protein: CASSDDRVILGQPQHF. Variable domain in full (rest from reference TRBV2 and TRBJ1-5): EPEVTQTPSHQVTQMGQEVILRCVPISNHLYFYWYRQILGQKVEFLVSFYNNEISEKSEIFDDQFSVERPDGSNFTLKIRSTKLEDSAMYFCASSDDRVILGQPQHFGDGTRLSIL.